The 15 T cell receptor beta chains given below trace back to one sample, sequenced in a study of human T cells and chemical hapten exposure. MiXCR, run by TCRdb on the 5' RACE reads, gives a single entry per CDR3 protein. This sample has roughly 81,000 distinct CDR3 sequences, with roughly 7.7% found just once. Total RNA was extracted from unfractionated whole blood. Source of these receptors: a male donor in good health.

This clonotype was found many times. The rearrangement joins TRBV20-1 to TRBJ2-1, with TRBD1 matching 11 bases. V shed 3 bases, J shed 11 bases, and the junction held 9 bases outside the gene matches. Germline CDR1 DFQATT, CDR2 SNEGSKA (reference sequence). The CDR3 totals 14 residues. The CDR3 sequence is CSAREGTGGFKQFF. DNA for the CDR3: TGCAGTGCTAGGGAAGGGACAGGGGGTTTTAAGCAGTTCTTC.

This clonotype was counted between two and nine times. DNA of the CDR3: TGTGCCACCGGCGAAGGGACTCTAAATTCACCCCTCCACTTT. The encoded protein is CATGEGTLNSPLHF. J is TRBJ1-6 and V is TRBV10-3; a possible D gene is TRBD1 (5 bases). CDR1 ENHRY and CDR2 SYGVKD come from the germline V gene. The CDR3 length is 14 residues. Between the trimmed V and J ends, which lost 10 bases and 7 bases, there was a span of 17 bases.

This clonotype was seen more than once but under ten times. V usage is TRBV12-3 or TRBV12-4 and J usage is TRBJ2-1, with D maybe TRBD1 (5 bases). Trimming removed 0 bases at V and 3 bases at J, with 12 bases between. The CDR3 is 16 residues long. CDR3 residues: CASSLAPTELYNEQFF. In nucleotides, the CDR3 is TGTGCCAGCAGTTTAGCGCCGACAGAACTCTACAATGAGCAGTTCTTC.

The gene calls are TRBV6-2 or TRBV6-3 and TRBJ2-1; TRBD2 might be the D (7 bases). CDR3 size: 15 residues. Germline CDR1 and CDR2: MNHEY and SVGEGT. V was trimmed by 2 bases and J by 5 bases, leaving 13 bases between them. DNA for the CDR3: TGTGCCAGCAGTTACGGGGGGGCCGCCGACAATGAGCAGTTCTTC. Its protein is CASSYGGAADNEQFF.

In its sample, this clonotype was seen a few times. V and J are TRBV29-1 and TRBJ2-3, with TRBD2 identical over 10 bases. The CDR3 consists of 13 residues. The V gene's germline CDR1 is SQVTM and CDR2 ANQGSEA. Trimming at V came to 7 bases and at J to 5 bases, leaving 6 bases not matched to a gene. As DNA, the CDR3 is TGCAGCGCCGGGACTAGCGCTGGAGATACGCAGTATTTT. It yields the protein CSAGTSAGDTQYF.

This clonotype was seen only a few times. In nucleotides, the CDR3 is TGTGCCAGCAGTTTGGGGACAGGGGATCAGCCCCAGCATTTT. Protein: CASSLGTGDQPQHF. This sequence joins TRBV12-3 or TRBV12-4 and TRBJ1-5; 10 nucleotides match TRBD1. V shed 3 bases, J shed 5 bases, and the junction held 1 base outside the gene matches. The CDR3 runs to 14 residues.

This clonotype was counted ten times or more. The gene calls are TRBV7-2 and TRBJ1-2; D is ambiguous. V shed 2 bases and J shed 4 bases, with 5 bases lying between them. Germline CDR1 and CDR2: SGHTA and FQGNSA. The CDR3 runs to 12 residues. In DNA form, the CDR3 reads TGTGCCAGCAGCTTAAAATCCTATGGCTACACCTTC. It yields the protein CASSLKSYGYTF.

This clonotype was picked up many times. The CDR3 sequence: CASSLNQEETQYF. In DNA form, the CDR3 reads TGTGCCAGCAGCTTAAATCAGGAGGAGACCCAGTACTTC. The V call is TRBV7-2, the J call TRBJ2-5; no firm D call. Trimming pared 2 bases from V and 5 bases from J, leaving 9 bases between. The CDR3 has 13 residues. Germline CDR1 and CDR2: SGHTA and FQGNSA.

This clonotype was picked up many times. This sequence joins TRBV27 and TRBJ1-1, with unresolved D. V dropped 3 bases and J dropped 6 bases, with 11 bases sitting between them. Germline CDR1 reads MNHEY; CDR2 reads SMNVEV (reference sequence). The CDR3 extends over 13 amino acids. The CDR3 coding sequence is TGTGCCAGCAGTTTGCACCAGGTAGCTGAAGCTTTCTTT. Its translation: CASSLHQVAEAFF.

V usage is TRBV29-1 and J usage is TRBJ1-5, with 9 bases that match TRBD1. Germline V gives CDR1 SQVTM, CDR2 ANQGSEA. Trimming took 7 bases from V and 5 from J; bases not matched to a gene: 6. The CDR3 runs to 13 residues. CDR3 DNA: TGCAGCGCTAGGACAGGGGATCATCAGCCCCAGCATTTT. Translating it yields CSARTGDHQPQHF. The full variable domain, with the rest looked up from reference TRBV29-1 and TRBJ1-5, is SAVISQKPSRDICQRGTSLTIQCQVDSQVTMMFWYRQQPGQSLTLIATANQGSEATYESGFVIDKFPISRPNLTFSTLTVSNMSPEDSSIYLCSARTGDHQPQHFGDGTRLSIL.

This clonotype was detected many times. V usage is TRBV12-3 or TRBV12-4 and J usage is TRBJ1-2, with D perhaps matching TRBD1 (6 bases). V shed 1 base and J shed 8 bases, with 14 bases lying between them. The CDR3 has 14 residues. The CDR3 reads CASSLDTGFGGYTF. CDR3 nucleotides: TGTGCCAGCAGTTTAGATACAGGGTTCGGCGGCTACACCTTC.

For the CDR3, the DNA is TGCGCCAGCAGCCAAGAGGCCGGGTCAAATCAGCCCCAGCATTTT. It is translated as CASSQEAGSNQPQHF. This chain links TRBV4-3 with TRBJ1-5; D gene unclear. The CDR3 is made up of 15 amino acids. The germline V gene has CDR1 LGHNA and CDR2 YSLEER. Trimming pared 0 bases from V and 4 bases from J, leaving 10 bases between.

This sequence joins TRBV6-6 and TRBJ1-6; D is undetermined. Deletions cut 5 bases from V and 1 base from J, with 9 bases between. Looked up from germline, CDR1 is MNHNY and CDR2 is SVGAGI (reference sequence). The CDR3 runs 15 residues. The CDR3 protein is CASSPTESYNSPLHF. As DNA, the CDR3 is TGTGCCAGCAGTCCCACAGAGTCCTATAATTCACCCCTCCACTTT.

This clonotype was seen repeatedly, ten times or more. This rearrangement joins TRBV2 to TRBJ2-1; TRBD1 might be the D (5 bases). The V end lost 2 bases, the J end lost 7 bases, and 6 bases lay between the germline ends. Germline V gene lookup returns CDR1 SNHLY and CDR2 FYNNEI. The length of the CDR3 is 12 residues. The CDR3 loop reads CASSERGNEQFF. The CDR3 DNA reads TGTGCCAGCAGTGAAAGGGGAAATGAGCAGTTCTTC. Full variable domain (rest looked up from reference TRBV2 and TRBJ2-1): EPEVTQTPSHQVTQMGQEVILRCVPISNHLYFYWYRQILGQKVEFLVSFYNNEISEKSEIFDDQFSVERPDGSNFTLKIRSTKLEDSAMYFCASSERGNEQFFGPGTRLTVL.

This clonotype was picked up many times. The rearrangement links TRBV29-1 to TRBJ1-1; TRBD1 might be the D (6 bases). The germline V and J ends were trimmed by 8 bases and 0 bases, with 19 bases remaining between them. The CDR3 totals 15 residues. CDR1 SQVTM and CDR2 ANQGSEA come from the germline V gene. Here the CDR3 DNA reads TGCAGCACCACCGGGACAAGACTAATGAACACTGAAGCTTTCTTT. Amino acid sequence: CSTTGTRLMNTEAFF.